The 25 T cell receptor beta chains presented below share a single source sample, sequenced in a study of T cells in Graves' hyperthyroidism and ophthalmopathy. Authors of the study amplified TCR beta CDR3 regions from RNA transcripts. The HTBI primer set was used in a first-round RT-PCR of the TCR CDR3. TCRdb re-called the multiplex PCR reads through MiXCR, storing one row per CDR3 protein. This sample has roughly 840,000 distinct CDR3 sequences, with 35% to 45% found just once. Specimen: blood. These receptors were collected from a man in his late teens or twenties with Graves' hyperthyroidism.

This clonotype has a count of ten or more. The chain combines TRBV7-9 with TRBJ1-3, with D perhaps matching TRBD1 (6 bases). Germline CDR1 and CDR2: SEHNR and FQNEAQ (reference sequence). The CDR3 covers 15 residues. V shed 2 bases and J shed 2 bases, with 10 bases lying between them. The CDR3 nucleotides read TGTGCCAGCAGCTTAACGGGGGCAACTGGAAACACCATATATTTT. This encodes CASSLTGATGNTIYF.

At least ten counts were recorded for this clonotype. The chain has TRBV7-9 and TRBJ1-1; D is uncertain. The length of the CDR3 is 13 residues. From germline, CDR1 is SEHNR and CDR2 FQNEAQ (reference sequence). The V gene lost 3 bases and the J gene lost 1 base, with 6 bases spanning the gap. The CDR3 DNA sequence: TGTGCCAGCAGCTTTGAGGAGAACACTGAAGCTTTCTTT. Residues: CASSFEENTEAFF.

The rearrangement joins TRBV15 to TRBJ1-2; TRBD1 might be the D (6 bases). Deletions cut 0 bases from V and 4 bases from J, with 12 bases between. Germline V CDR1 and CDR2: LNHNV, YYDKDF (reference sequence). This CDR3 has 15 residues. The CDR3 region is CATSREQGKGYGYTF. The DNA for the CDR3 is TGTGCCACCAGCAGAGAACAGGGAAAGGGCTATGGCTACACCTTC.

The genes are TRBV15 and TRBJ1-2, with D uncertain. The CDR3 length is 15 residues. Trimming cost V 3 bases and J 6 bases, with 17 bases left between them. Germline CDR1 and CDR2: LNHNV and YYDKDF (reference sequence). This chain's CDR3 is CATSSQVGSEHGYTF. As DNA, the CDR3 is TGTGCCACCAGCAGCCAAGTGGGAAGCGAGCATGGCTACACCTTC.

This rearrangement joins TRBV12-3 or TRBV12-4 to TRBJ2-5; tentatively, D is TRBD2 (6 bases). V was pared by 6 bases and J by 7 bases, with 12 bases between. The CDR3 spans 12 residues. CDR3 protein: CASRPGGWTQYF. CDR3 nucleotide sequence: TGTGCCAGCAGGCCCGGGGGATGGACCCAGTACTTC.

This clonotype was recorded a few times. The rearrangement links TRBV10-3 to TRBJ1-2; no firm D call. Per the germline V gene, CDR1 is ENHRY and CDR2 is SYGVKD. Trimming removed 4 bases at V and 9 bases at J, with 0 bases between. The CDR3 length is 8 residues. CDR3 protein: CAISGYTF. CDR3 nucleotides: TGTGCCATCAGTGGCTACACCTTC.

There are a few counts of this clonotype. This chain uses TRBV19 with TRBJ1-5; weak D call: TRBD1 (5 bases). This CDR3 region has 15 residues. V lost 6 bases, J lost 2 bases, and 14 bases lay in between. Germline V gene sequence: CDR1 LNHDA, CDR2 SQIVND (reference sequence). The CDR3 protein is CASSPYGGGNQPQHF. In nucleotides, the CDR3 is TGTGCCAGTAGCCCCTATGGGGGGGGCAATCAGCCCCAGCATTTT.

The chain joins TRBV20-1 to TRBJ2-2; possible D gene TRBD2, 6 bases. Trimming left V 0 bases short and J 3 bases short, with 8 bases between. CDR1 DFQATT and CDR2 SNEGSKA come from the germline V gene (reference sequence). CDR3 length: 14 amino acids. In DNA, the CDR3 is TGCAGTGCTAGAGATCTAGCGTACACCGGGGAGCTGTTTTTT. Amino acids: CSARDLAYTGELFF.

Turning to this clonotype: A much larger clone sits a single nucleotide away, making a read error possible. The gene calls are TRBV2 and TRBJ2-5, with 8 bases that match TRBD2. Trimming took 6 bases from V and 1 from J; bases not matched to a gene: 7. Germline lookup yields CDR1 SNHLY and CDR2 FYNNEI. CDR3 size: 15 residues. CDR3 residues: CASSEITSGQETQYF. The CDR3 DNA is TGTGCCAGCAGCGAAATAACTAGCGGCCAAGAGACCCAGTACTTC.

At least ten counts were recorded for this clonotype. The chain uses TRBV5-8 and TRBJ1-6; D is ambiguous. This CDR3 is built from 14 residues. Germline V gene lookup returns CDR1 SGHTS and CDR2 YDEGEE. V lost 1 base to trimming and J lost 9 bases, with 11 bases between them. Here the CDR3 DNA reads TGTGCCAGCAGCTTGAATGTTGTGGGTTCACCCCTCCACTTT. It is translated as CASSLNVVGSPLHF.

The CDR3 reads CASSLYQGSEAFF. The CDR3 DNA sequence: TGTGCCAGCAGTTTATATCAGGGATCCGAAGCTTTCTTT. V and J are TRBV27 and TRBJ1-1; tentative D call: TRBD1 (5 bases). The CDR3 sequence is 13 residues long. V dropped 1 base and J dropped 8 bases, with 11 bases sitting between them. Germline values: CDR1 MNHEY, CDR2 SMNVEV (reference sequence).

A note on this clonotype: One end of the junction fails to match germline, which may point to a read error. The V gene is TRBV10-3, the J gene TRBJ1-1; no reliable D call. The CDR3 extends over 13 amino acids. Germline CDR1 ENHRY, CDR2 SYGVKD. Here the CDR3 DNA reads TGTGCCAGCAGTTCCTTCGAAGAGACTGAAGCTTTCTTT. Translating it yields CASSSFEETEAFF.

This clonotype was counted only a few times. This sequence joins TRBV4-1 and TRBJ1-2; the D is unclear. With 2 bases removed from V and 2 bases from J, the gap between germline ends came to 9 bases. From germline, CDR1 is MGHRA and CDR2 YSYEKL. This CDR3 comprises 14 residues. CDR3 protein: CASSQIPRNYGYTF. The CDR3 coding sequence is TGCGCCAGCAGCCAAATACCCAGAAACTATGGCTACACCTTC.

This chain links TRBV7-9 with TRBJ2-7, with no clear D. This CDR3 has 12 residues. Germline loops: CDR1 SEHNR, CDR2 FQNEAQ (reference sequence). V lost 4 bases, J lost 3 bases, and 7 bases lay in between. The CDR3 sequence is CASSSHGYEQYF. DNA for the CDR3: TGTGCCAGCAGCTCCCACGGCTACGAGCAGTACTTC.

This clonotype was seen at least ten times. The chain couples TRBV19 to TRBJ1-6; no reliable D call. The length of the CDR3 is 13 residues. The V gene lost 6 bases and the J gene lost 7 bases, with 10 bases spanning the gap. Germline V gene lookup returns CDR1 LNHDA and CDR2 SQIVND (reference sequence). CDR3 bases: TGTGCCAGTAGCACTGAGATAAATTCACCCCTCCACTTT. Protein product: CASSTEINSPLHF.

The rearrangement links TRBV27 to TRBJ1-1; unclear D gene. Germline CDR1 MNHEY, CDR2 SMNVEV (reference sequence). V was clipped by 3 bases and J by 6 bases, with 14 bases between them. This CDR3 is 14 amino acids long. The CDR3 is CASSLNFEGAEAFF. The CDR3 nucleotides are TGTGCCAGCAGTTTGAACTTCGAGGGCGCTGAAGCTTTCTTT.

This chain links TRBV2 with TRBJ2-2, with no clear D. CDR1 is SNHLY, CDR2 FYNNEI, per germline. CDR3 length: 11 residues. Trimming took off 8 bases at V and 7 bases at J, with 8 bases between the two ends. The CDR3 nucleotides are TGTGCCAGCCCCTATGGCGGGGAGCTGTTTTTT. Protein sequence: CASPYGGELFF.

About this clonotype itself: Possible read error: a much larger clone is one base away. The rearrangement joins TRBV20-1 to TRBJ2-7; TRBD2 matches 10 bases. Germline V gene lookup returns CDR1 DFQATT and CDR2 SNEGSKA (reference sequence). This CDR3 comprises 13 residues. Here the CDR3 DNA reads TGCAGTGCCTGGACTAGCGGTTCCTACAAGCAGTACTTC. It is translated as CSAWTSGSYKQYF.

The chain couples TRBV20-1 to TRBJ1-5; D uncertain. The CDR3 loop spans 13 amino acids. V lost 5 bases, J lost 4 bases, and 12 bases lay in between. The germline V gene has CDR1 DFQATT and CDR2 SNEGSKA (reference sequence). The CDR3 DNA reads TGCAGTGCTGGGGTGTCCGGGAATCAGCCCCAGCATTTT. Its protein product is CSAGVSGNQPQHF.

This clonotype occurred a few times. This chain links TRBV7-8 with TRBJ2-7; D perhaps matches TRBD2 (6 bases). The CDR3 has 15 residues. The ends were cut back, 7 bases at V and 4 bases at J, with 20 bases in the middle. Germline V gives CDR1 SGHVS, CDR2 FQNEAQ. Here the CDR3 reads CASKPPEGRKYEQYF. The CDR3 nucleotides read TGTGCCAGCAAACCCCCGGAGGGGAGGAAGTACGAGCAGTACTTC.

J is TRBJ2-5 and V is TRBV19; 7 bases map to TRBD1. The germline V gene has CDR1 LNHDA and CDR2 SQIVND (reference sequence). The trim removed 8 bases at V and 9 bases at J, leaving 12 bases unmatched. The CDR3 loop spans 13 amino acids. The CDR3 protein is CASLLTGDGSQYF. CDR3 coding DNA: TGTGCCAGTCTACTTACAGGGGACGGATCCCAGTACTTC.

As regards this clonotype: Since a much larger clone is just one base distant, this may be a read error. The V call is TRBV29-1, the J call TRBJ2-7; TRBD1 is a possible D gene (5 bases). CDR1 and CDR2 (germline): SQVTM, ANQGSEA. Trimming took off 2 bases at V and 0 bases at J, with 8 bases between the two ends. The CDR3 length is 13 residues. The CDR3 loop reads CSVEWGSSYEQYF. The CDR3 DNA follows: TGCAGCGTTGAATGGGGCAGCTCCTACGAGCAGTACTTC.

The rearrangement uses TRBV2 and TRBJ2-5, with TRBD2 as a possible D gene (6 bases). Germline V gives CDR1 SNHLY, CDR2 FYNNEI. This CDR3 contains 16 residues. Trimming took off 1 base at V and 4 bases at J, with 16 bases between the two ends. This CDR3 reads CASSEGFTGETETQYF. CDR3 nucleotide sequence: TGTGCCAGCAGTGAAGGGTTTACGGGGGAGACAGAGACCCAGTACTTC.

There are a few counts of this clonotype. J is TRBJ2-7 and V is TRBV5-1; D gene unclear. CDR3 size: 14 residues. Trimming took off 4 bases at V and 5 bases at J, with 16 bases between the two ends. Germline values: CDR1 SGHRS, CDR2 YFSETQ. CDR3 coding DNA: TGCGCCAGCAGCCAGGTGGTCCCAACCGACGAGCAGTACTTC. Protein sequence: CASSQVVPTDEQYF.

In DNA, the CDR3 is TGTGCCAGCAGTGAATCCCAGGGGGTACACGGGACCCAGTACTTC. Translating it yields CASSESQGVHGTQYF. This sequence joins TRBV6-1 and TRBJ2-5, with 7 bases that match TRBD1. The CDR3 runs to 15 residues. With 2 bases clipped from V and 7 bases from J, the junction kept 10 bases outside the gene matches. Germline V gene sequence: CDR1 MNHNS, CDR2 SASEGT.